Listed below are T cell receptor beta chains from one sample, sequenced in a study of T-cell reconstitution after alpha-beta-depleted transplantation in children. MiXCR was run by TCRdb on the PCR reads, yielding one entry per CDR3 protein. The sample has about 290,000 distinct CDR3 sequences, about 9.4% seen once; the top ten hold approximately 7%. The sample here was PBMCs, taken before TCRalphabeta/CD19-depleted stem cell transplant. The receptor source for this set is a boy younger than two with acute myeloid leukemia, due to receive a stem cell transplant. Both conserved end residues are part of each CDR3. Each record gives: clone size, V gene, J gene, D gene, CDR3 DNA, CDR3 protein. A D gene is named only where the DNA matches it firmly. Size tells how often a clone was seen (once, few, many) or the class of an expanded clone, and some rows leave it out.

size: many; V: TRBV11-1; J: TRBJ2-1; D: TRBD2; DNA: TGTGCCAGCAGCTTAGGGGTAGCGGGGATAAACAATGAGCAGTTCTTC; CDR3: CASSLGVAGINNEQFF
size: many; V: TRBV6-1; J: TRBJ2-7; D: -; DNA: TGTGCCAGCAGGGACACGACCTCCTCCTACGAGCAGTACTTC; CDR3: CASRDTTSSYEQYF
size: many; V: TRBV28; J: TRBJ2-3; D: TRBD2; DNA: TGTGCCAGCAGTCATACTAGCGGGGACACAGATACGCAGTATTTT; CDR3: CASSHTSGDTDTQYF
size: many; V: TRBV24-1; J: TRBJ2-1; D: -; DNA: TGTGCCACCAGTGATCCCACCCGGGGCTCCTACAATGAGCAGTTCTTC; CDR3: CATSDPTRGSYNEQFF
size: -; V: TRBV2; J: TRBJ2-2; D: -; DNA: TGTGCCAGCAATTCCCGAGCGGCGAACACCGGGGAGCTGTTTTTT; CDR3: CASNSRAANTGELFF
size: few; V: TRBV4-2; J: TRBJ2-3; D: TRBD2; DNA: TGTGCCAGCAGCCAAGGAGCGGGGACCACAGATACGCAGTATTTT; CDR3: CASSQGAGTTDTQYF
size: many; V: TRBV2; J: TRBJ2-3; D: TRBD2; DNA: TGTGCCTCCAGACTAGCGGCAATCACAGATACGCAGTATTTT; CDR3: CASRLAAITDTQYF
size: -; V: TRBV20-1; J: TRBJ1-2; D: -; DNA: TGCAGTGCACGGGGAGGCAGCTATGGCTACACCTTC; CDR3: CSARGGSYGYTF
size: few; V: TRBV5-1; J: TRBJ2-7; D: -; DNA: TGCGCCAGCGGGAGGGACAGTGCCTACGAGCAGTACTTC; CDR3: CASGRDSAYEQYF
size: many; V: TRBV27; J: TRBJ2-1; D: TRBD2; DNA: TGTGCCAGCAGCCTTCGACTAGCGGGTACATACAATGAGCGGTTCTTC; CDR3: CASSLRLAGTYNERFF
size: many; V: TRBV20-1; J: TRBJ2-4; D: -; DNA: TGCAGTGCTAGAGATCGATATGGAGGGGGGAAAAACATTCAGTACTTC; CDR3: CSARDRYGGGKNIQYF
size: many; V: TRBV7-9; J: TRBJ1-1; D: TRBD1; DNA: TGTGCCAGCAGAGAAGACAGGGGATATAACACTGAAGCTTTCTTT; CDR3: CASREDRGYNTEAFF
size: -; V: TRBV10-3; J: TRBJ2-2; D: TRBD1; DNA: TGTGCCATCTCCTCGTCCGGGACAGGGGTAGAGACCGGGGAGCTGTTTTTT; CDR3: CAISSSGTGVETGELFF
size: many; V: TRBV7-9; J: TRBJ2-1; D: TRBD2; DNA: TGTGCCAGCAGCCCTAGACTAGCGGCGTACAATGAGCAGTTCTTC; CDR3: CASSPRLAAYNEQFF
size: many; V: TRBV5-1; J: TRBJ2-3; D: TRBD2; DNA: TGCGCCAGCAGCCCGACTAGCGGGGTCTCCGCAGATACGCAGTATTTT; CDR3: CASSPTSGVSADTQYF
size: many; V: TRBV28; J: TRBJ1-5; D: -; DNA: TGTGCCAGCAGCCAGAACAGGGCCCACTATAGCAATCAGCCCCAGCATTTT; CDR3: CASSQNRAHYSNQPQHF
size: few; V: TRBV9; J: TRBJ1-2; D: -; DNA: TGTGCCAGCAGCGTAGAAGGATACGGATATGGCTACACCTTC; CDR3: CASSVEGYGYGYTF
size: few; V: TRBV28; J: TRBJ2-2; D: -; DNA: TGTGCCAGCAAGGTCTTGGGGACCGGGGAGCTGTTTTTT; CDR3: CASKVLGTGELFF
size: many; V: TRBV5-5; J: TRBJ2-5; D: TRBD2; DNA: TGTGCCAGCAGCGGACTAGCGGCGGGGACCCAGTACTTC; CDR3: CASSGLAAGTQYF
size: few; V: TRBV7-9; J: TRBJ2-2; D: -; DNA: TGTGCCAGCAGCCGGTCTAGGGACACCGGGGAGCTGTTTTTT; CDR3: CASSRSRDTGELFF
size: many; V: TRBV27; J: TRBJ2-4; D: -; DNA: TGTGCCAGCAGTCCCCCCGGGGGCGGTCAGTACTTC; CDR3: CASSPPGGGQYF
size: many; V: TRBV4-3; J: TRBJ2-1; D: TRBD2; DNA: TGCGCCAGCAGCCAAGTAGCGGGTGGCTACAATGAGCAGTTCTTC; CDR3: CASSQVAGGYNEQFF
size: many; V: TRBV28; J: TRBJ1-1; D: -; DNA: TGTGCCAGCAGTTTCGGCCCTGAAGCTTTCTTT; CDR3: CASSFGPEAFF
size: -; V: TRBV12-3/TRBV12-4; J: TRBJ1-2; D: TRBD1; DNA: TGTGCCAGCACTGAACAGGGGGGCGGTTCTGGCTACACCTTC; CDR3: CASTEQGGGSGYTF
size: few; V: TRBV3-1; J: TRBJ2-7; D: TRBD1; DNA: TGTGCCAGCAGCCACGTTACAGGGGCCTACGAGCAGTACTTC; CDR3: CASSHVTGAYEQYF
size: -; V: TRBV2; J: TRBJ2-5; D: -; DNA: TGTGCCAGCAGTGATGATACAAAAGAGACCCAGTACTTC; CDR3: CASSDDTKETQYF
size: -; V: TRBV7-9; J: TRBJ1-2; D: -; DNA: TGTGCCAGCAGCTTCCTACAGGGACCTAATAACTATGGCTACACCTTC; CDR3: CASSFLQGPNNYGYTF
size: many; V: TRBV5-1; J: TRBJ2-7; D: -; DNA: TGCGCCAGCACCCCTTCACCCGGGACTCCCTACGAGCAGTACTTC; CDR3: CASTPSPGTPYEQYF
size: many; V: TRBV20-1; J: TRBJ1-6; D: TRBD1; DNA: TGCAGTGCTCCCGGGACAGGGGGCAATGGCTCACCCCTCCACTTT; CDR3: CSAPGTGGNGSPLHF
size: -; V: TRBV7-8; J: TRBJ1-4; D: -; DNA: TGTGCCAGCAGCTTAGAAGGGACCCCCCGTGAAAAACTGTTTTTT; CDR3: CASSLEGTPREKLFF
size: many; V: TRBV27; J: TRBJ2-1; D: TRBD2; DNA: TGTGCCAGCACCCAAGCGGGAGGGCCCAATGAGCAGTTCTTC; CDR3: CASTQAGGPNEQFF
size: many; V: TRBV13; J: TRBJ2-3; D: TRBD2; DNA: TGTGCCAGCAGCCCTGGACTAGCGGGGATGAATACGCAGTATTTT; CDR3: CASSPGLAGMNTQYF
size: -; V: TRBV20-1; J: TRBJ2-7; D: TRBD1; DNA: TGCAGTGCTAGTGGAATGGGGACAGGGAGGGCCTACGAGCAGTACTTC; CDR3: CSASGMGTGRAYEQYF
size: many; V: TRBV28; J: TRBJ2-2; D: TRBD1; DNA: TGTGCCAGCAGTAGGGACAGACTAAACACCTGGGACCTGTTTTTT; CDR3: CASSRDRLNTWDLFF
size: many; V: TRBV6-1; J: TRBJ1-5; D: TRBD1; DNA: TGTGCCAGCAGTGACGGACAGGGGGTACAGCCCCAGCATTTT; CDR3: CASSDGQGVQPQHF
size: many; V: TRBV11-1; J: TRBJ2-6; D: -; DNA: TGTGCCAGCAGCTTATATACCGGACGGCCCTCTGGGGCCAACGTCCTGACTTTC; CDR3: CASSLYTGRPSGANVLTF
size: -; V: TRBV9; J: TRBJ1-2; D: TRBD1; DNA: TGTGCCAGCAGCATCGGGACAGGGGCGTCTCCTAACTACGGCTACACCTTC; CDR3: CASSIGTGASPNYGYTF
size: many; V: TRBV24-1; J: TRBJ2-1; D: TRBD1; DNA: TGTGCCACCAGTGATTGGGGACAGGGCGATGAGCAGTTCTTC; CDR3: CATSDWGQGDEQFF
size: -; V: TRBV19; J: TRBJ1-6; D: -; DNA: TGTGCCAGTAGTTTCCAGGGGCAGAATTCACCCCTCCACTTT; CDR3: CASSFQGQNSPLHF
size: many; V: TRBV5-1; J: TRBJ2-7; D: TRBD2; DNA: TGCGCCAGCAGCGAGGGACTAGCGCCGTACGAGCAGTACTTC; CDR3: CASSEGLAPYEQYF
size: many; V: TRBV12-3/TRBV12-4; J: TRBJ2-7; D: -; DNA: TGTGCCAGCAGTTTGGGACTTCCAAGCTCCTACGAGCAGTACTTC; CDR3: CASSLGLPSSYEQYF
size: few; V: TRBV2; J: TRBJ2-3; D: TRBD2; DNA: TGTGCCAGCAGTGCTAGCGGGGTGCAGTATTTT; CDR3: CASSASGVQYF